A single sample is the source of the 22 T cell receptor beta chains below, sequenced in a study of blood T cell repertoires in COVID-19. Here immunoSEQ multiplex PCR was the method, and the copy in TCRdb shows in-frame clones only, minus some. Of about 190,000 clones in the sample, around 89% were seen once. Material for sequencing was peripheral blood. These receptors were collected from a human donor in a cohort sampled during active COVID-19.

CDR3 in amino acids: CATSDPGQGAGNEQFF. CDR3 DNA sequence: TGTGCCACCAGTGATCCGGGACAGGGGGCGGGCAATGAGCAGTTCTTC. This chain uses TRBV24-1 with TRBJ2-1; 12 bases align to TRBD1. Germline loops: CDR1 KGHDR, CDR2 SFDVKD. The CDR3 totals 16 residues. V gave up 3 bases and J gave up 6 bases; unmatched junction bases: 5.

The chain uses TRBV4-1 and TRBJ1-4; D unresolved. Germline V gene data show CDR1 as MGHRA and CDR2 as YSYEKL. The V end lost 3 bases, the J end lost 4 bases, and 9 bases lay between the germline ends. This CDR3 has 14 amino acids. The CDR3 DNA follows: TGCGCCAGCAGCCACGGGGTAAATAATGAAAAACTGTTTTTT. This sequence encodes CASSHGVNNEKLFF.

As regards this clone: A junction boundary mismatches the germline segment, possibly from a read error. This same CDR3 is encoded by further DNA sequences in the sample. The chain joins TRBV27 to TRBJ2-7, with D tentatively TRBD2 (6 bases). The CDR3 totals 16 residues. The germline V gene encodes CDR1 MNHEY and CDR2 SMNVEV (reference sequence). The CDR3 DNA reads as TGTGCCAGCAGTTTTCGGCGGGGCCCCAGCTCCTATGAGCAGTACTTC. Residues: CASSFRRGPSSYEQYF.

The chain uses TRBV18 and TRBJ1-5; D not resolved. Trimming took off 2 bases at V and 0 bases at J, with 11 bases between the two ends. Germline loops: CDR1 KGHSH, CDR2 LQKENI. This CDR3 contains 16 residues. The DNA for the CDR3 is TGTGCCAGCTCACCAGCCAAAGCCTATAGCAATCAGCCCCAGCATTTT. Translated, it gives CASSPAKAYSNQPQHF.

The chain carries TRBV6-6 and TRBJ1-6; no clear D gene. This CDR3 comprises 16 residues. Germline-derived CDR1 and CDR2 are MNHNY and SVGAGI (reference sequence). V lost 2 bases and J 7 bases, leaving 15 bases between the germline ends. The CDR3 protein is CASSYQIGLGNSPLHF. CDR3 in DNA: TGTGCCAGCAGTTACCAGATAGGACTGGGGAATTCACCCCTCCACTTT.

The rearrangement uses TRBV15 and TRBJ2-1; maybe TRBD1 (6 bases). The CDR3 spans 15 residues. Per the germline V gene, CDR1 is LNHNV and CDR2 is YYDKDF (reference sequence). Trimming stripped 4 bases from V and 6 bases from J, with 16 bases between. This CDR3 is CATSTGTRPSNEQFF. The CDR3 DNA follows: TGTGCCACCAGCACCGGGACACGCCCCTCCAATGAGCAGTTCTTC.

The count of this clone is one. The DNA for the CDR3 is TGTGCCAGCAGTGAGCGGACAGGGGTTGGCTACACCTTC. Its translation is CASSERTGVGYTF. J is TRBJ1-2 and V is TRBV25-1, with 9 bases fitting TRBD1. Germline CDR1 MGHDK, CDR2 SYGVNS. The CDR3 totals 13 residues. J was trimmed by 7 bases and V by 3 bases; bases with no gene match: 3.

In the case of this clone: The same CDR3 also results from other DNA sequences found in this sample. This sequence joins TRBV28 and TRBJ2-7; the D gene is possibly TRBD2 (6 bases). Germline CDR1 reads MDHEN; CDR2 reads SYDVKM. Trimming removed 5 bases from V and 2 bases from J, with 13 bases in between. This CDR3 has 14 residues. CDR3 in amino acids: CASSPPGLAYEQYF. CDR3 bases: TGTGCCAGCAGTCCGCCGGGACTTGCCTACGAGCAGTACTTC.

The chain employs TRBV19 and TRBJ1-3; D perhaps matches TRBD1 (6 bases). CDR1 LNHDA and CDR2 SQIVND come from the germline V gene (reference sequence). The germline V and J ends were trimmed by 3 bases and 4 bases, with 7 bases remaining between them. The CDR3 consists of 13 residues. The chain's CDR3 is CASSMGHGNTIYF. In DNA form, the CDR3 reads TGTGCCAGTAGTATGGGACACGGAAACACCATATATTTT.

The chain couples TRBV3-1 (or the pseudogene TRBV3-2) to TRBJ1-1; TRBD1 aligns across 10 bases. The CDR3 runs to 15 residues. V lost 2 bases, J lost 4 bases, and 4 bases stayed unmatched. Germline loops: CDR1 LGHDT, CDR2 YNNKEL (reference sequence). Here the CDR3 DNA reads TGTGCCAGCAGCCAACCCCGGACAGGGGGCACTGAAGCTTTCTTT. This gives the protein CASSQPRTGGTEAFF.

The chain uses TRBV29-1 and TRBJ1-2, with TRBD1 as a possible D gene (5 bases). Trimming pared 2 bases from V and 4 bases from J, leaving 14 bases between. The CDR3 loop spans 14 amino acids. Germline V lookup: CDR1 SQVTM, CDR2 ANQGSEA. The CDR3 sequence: CSVEIGALTYGYTF. DNA of the CDR3: TGCAGCGTTGAAATAGGGGCGCTAACCTATGGCTACACCTTC.

This clone was detected only a few times. J is TRBJ2-1 and V is TRBV20-1; D is ambiguous. The CDR3 sequence is 10 residues long. Trimming pared 6 bases from V and 6 bases from J, leaving 6 bases between. Germline assignment: CDR1 DFQATT and CDR2 SNEGSKA (reference sequence). In DNA, the CDR3 is TGCAGTGCCGACTTCAATGAGCAGTTCTTC. Translated: CSADFNEQFF.

The chain couples TRBV28 to TRBJ1-5; TRBD1 matches at 7 bases. V lost 2 bases, J lost 3 bases, and 13 bases stayed unmatched. The CDR3 has 18 residues. Germline-derived CDR1 and CDR2 are MDHEN and SYDVKM. The DNA of the CDR3 is TGTGCCAGCAGTTTACCCAGGGGGGTCGGGGGAAACAATCAGCCCCAGCATTTT. Its translation: CASSLPRGVGGNNQPQHF. Together with reference TRBV28 and TRBJ1-5, the CDR3 gives the full variable domain: DVKVTQSSRYLVKRTGEKVFLECVQDMDHENMFWYRQDPGLGLRLIYFSYDVKMKEKGDIPEGYSVSREKKERFSLILESASTNQTSMYLCASSLPRGVGGNNQPQHFGDGTRLSIL.

The chain employs TRBV28 and TRBJ2-1; the D gene is possibly TRBD2 (5 bases). This CDR3 is built from 14 residues. Trimming left V 2 bases short and J 7 bases short, with 12 bases between. Germline CDR1 MDHEN, CDR2 SYDVKM. The CDR3 reads CASSLQRTGNEQFF. CDR3 coding DNA: TGTGCCAGCAGTTTACAGCGCACGGGAAATGAGCAGTTCTTC.

The chain employs TRBV5-1 and TRBJ2-1, with 7 bases lining up with TRBD1. The V gene end was trimmed by 2 bases and the J gene end by 7 bases; junction bases not matched to a gene: 9. The CDR3 covers 15 residues. Germline V gene sequence: CDR1 SGHRS, CDR2 YFSETQ. In DNA form, the CDR3 reads TGCGCCAGCAGCTTCTCGGGACAGACGGTAAATGAGCAGTTCTTC. Residues: CASSFSGQTVNEQFF. The variable domain in full, with the rest retrieved from reference TRBV5-1 and TRBJ2-1, is KAGVTQTPRYLIKTRGQQVTLSCSPISGHRSVSWYQQTPGQGLQFLFEYFSETQRNKGNFPGRFSGRQFSNSRSEMNVSTLELGDSALYLCASSFSGQTVNEQFFGPGTRLTVL.

The rearrangement joins TRBV2 to TRBJ1-6; D is unclear. The CDR3 totals 15 residues. Trimming shortened V by 1 base and J by 10 bases, and 14 bases separated the two germline ends. The germline V gene encodes CDR1 SNHLY and CDR2 FYNNEI. The CDR3 sequence: CASSEETRAGSPLHF. CDR3 DNA: TGTGCCAGCAGTGAAGAGACGAGGGCCGGGTCACCCCTCCACTTT.

The chain combines TRBV5-8 with TRBJ2-3, with 9 nucleotides matching TRBD2. In germline, CDR1 is SGHTS, CDR2 YDEGEE. After removal of 0 bases from V and 2 bases from J, the junction contained 7 bases not matched to a gene. CDR3 size: 17 residues. CDR3 protein: CASSLEGSGRATDTQYF. The CDR3 nucleotides are TGTGCCAGCAGCTTGGAGGGTAGCGGGAGAGCCACAGATACGCAGTATTTT.

The chain carries TRBV12-3 or TRBV12-4 and TRBJ1-2; D perhaps matches TRBD1 (5 bases). The CDR3 runs to 13 residues. V dropped 3 bases and J dropped 4 bases, with 9 bases sitting between them. The CDR3 bases are TGTGCCAGCAGTTTGGGGCAACTCTATGGCTACACCTTC. Residues: CASSLGQLYGYTF.

V gene TRBV5-6 combines with J gene TRBJ1-2; 8 nucleotides agree with TRBD1. Germline-derived CDR1 and CDR2 are SGHDT and YYEEEE. V shed 4 bases and J 13 bases; nucleotides not matched to a gene: 12. The CDR3 length is 13 residues. The CDR3 is CASSTWTGSRGTF. For the CDR3, the DNA is TGTGCCAGCAGCACGTGGACAGGGTCTAGGGGCACCTTC. Together with reference TRBV5-6 and TRBJ1-2, the CDR3 gives the full variable domain: DAGVTQSPTHLIKTRGQQVTLRCSPKSGHDTVSWYQQALGQGPQFIFQYYEEEERQRGNFPDRFSGHQFPNYSSELNVNALLLGDSALYLCASSTWTGSRGTFGSGTRLTVV.

This clone was detected only once. The V call is TRBV6-2 or TRBV6-3, the J call TRBJ1-1; 9 bases align to TRBD1. The CDR3 is made up of 13 amino acids. Looked up from germline, CDR1 is MNHEY and CDR2 is SVGEGT. Unmatched junction bases numbered 4, after V lost 2 bases and J lost 9 bases. The CDR3 loop is CASSYPGTGKAFF. The CDR3 bases are TGTGCCAGCAGTTACCCTGGGACAGGGAAAGCTTTCTTT.

The rearrangement links TRBV28 to TRBJ1-2; a possible D gene is TRBD1 (6 bases). The germline V gene has CDR1 MDHEN and CDR2 SYDVKM. Trimming removed 3 bases at V and 2 bases at J, with 16 bases between. This CDR3 has 16 amino acids. CDR3 amino acids: CASSFAIGTGNYGYTF. The CDR3 DNA sequence: TGTGCCAGCAGTTTTGCAATCGGAACAGGGAACTATGGCTACACCTTC.

This clone was observed a single time. The chain joins TRBV5-1 to TRBJ2-5, with TRBD1 as a possible D gene (5 bases). V lost 0 bases, J lost 5 bases, and 11 bases lay in between. Germline V gene data show CDR1 as SGHRS and CDR2 as YFSETQ. The CDR3 spans 14 residues. CDR3 residues: CASSLGKGRETQYF. The CDR3 region has the DNA TGCGCCAGCAGCTTGGGAAAGGGGCGCGAGACCCAGTACTTC.